The present T cell receptor (beta chain) was sequenced within a study of shared clonotypes between healthy human individuals. CDR1 and CDR2 from the germline V gene are SGHVS and FNYEAQ. V was trimmed by 8 bases and J by 1 base, leaving 11 bases between them. There are 13 residues in the CDR3. In the authors' methods: ImmunoSEQ yielded junction-only sequences lacking quality scores, so filtering differed. The protocol was immunoSEQ multiplex PCR, while the TCRdb copy is restricted to in-frame clones and leaves out a portion. Clone size and the V and J calls come from that table; the DNA yielded D and trimming. The sample lists approximately 250,000 clones, over 50% occurring once.

The chain has TRBV7-6 and TRBJ2-5; D is possibly TRBD2 (6 bases). Source material: memory CD4+ T cells sorted from blood. Indicated subset: CD45RA-negative fraction. The receptor comes from a man aged 25-40 years in good health. The CDR3 DNA sequence: TGTGCCAGCGGGCGGAGGGGCCAAGAGACCCAGTACTTC. This encodes CASGRRGQETQYF.